This T cell receptor (beta chain) was obtained from a study of T cell repertoires in cytomegalovirus infection. The study, taken as a whole, reports: Ex vivo, HLA-C-restricted CMV-specific TCR beta clonotypes prevailed over the rest of the response.

CDR1 SGHDN and CDR2 FVKESK come from the germline V gene. This CDR3 contains 15 residues. Trimming took 1 base from V and 8 from J; bases not matched to a gene: 9. TCRdb used MiXCR to reprocess the reads, holding one entry per CDR3 protein. The data contain around 630,000 distinct CDR3 sequences, 20% to 25% of them singletons. This clonotype came up once. The antigen is undetermined. The chain carries TRBV14 and TRBJ1-2; 8 bases map to TRBD1. The sequencing sample was made of CD8+ T cells from PBMCs. The clonotype was recovered from a human donor in good health (CMV status not recorded). Some clones in this sample may be carry-over from other donors' samples. In DNA, the CDR3 is TGTGCCAGCAGCCAAGCAGTCCAGGGGGCAAGAGGCTACACCTTC. Amino acids: CASSQAVQGARGYTF.